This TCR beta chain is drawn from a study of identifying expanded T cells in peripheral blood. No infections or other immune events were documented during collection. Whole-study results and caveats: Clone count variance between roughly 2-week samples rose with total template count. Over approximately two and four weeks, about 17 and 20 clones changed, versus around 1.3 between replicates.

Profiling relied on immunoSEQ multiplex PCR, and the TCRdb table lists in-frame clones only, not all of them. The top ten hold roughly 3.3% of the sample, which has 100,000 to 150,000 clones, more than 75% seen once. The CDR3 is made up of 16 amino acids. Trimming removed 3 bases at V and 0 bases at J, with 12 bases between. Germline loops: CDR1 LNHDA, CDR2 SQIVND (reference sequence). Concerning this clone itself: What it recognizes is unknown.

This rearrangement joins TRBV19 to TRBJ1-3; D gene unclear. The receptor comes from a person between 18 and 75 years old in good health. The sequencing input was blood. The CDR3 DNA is TGTGCCAGTAGTATCCCAGGACTGCTCTCTGGAAACACCATATATTTT. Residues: CASSIPGLLSGNTIYF.